What follows is one T cell receptor (beta chain) and its context. In germline, CDR1 is MNHEY, CDR2 SVGAGI. The CDR3 has 13 amino acids. Germline trimming cut 5 bases from V and 8 bases from J; bases unmatched to any gene: 8. This sample is part of a study of cytomegalovirus exposure and HLA in healthy donors. This PCR relied on a set of 60 Vbeta primers and 13 Jbeta primers. TCRdb's copy holds only in-frame clones and misses some; the assay was immunoSEQ multiplex PCR. In total, the table holds about 84,000 clones. The chain has TRBV6-5 and TRBJ1-2; 7 nucleotides agree with TRBD1. The sequence was collected from a man over 45 in good health and CMV-seronegative. The specimen sequenced was PBMCs. For the CDR3, the DNA is TGTGCCAGCAGTACCCAAAGGGGGCAGGGCTACACCTTC. Translated, it gives CASSTQRGQGYTF.